Listed below are T cell receptor beta chains from one sample, sequenced in a study of T cell responses to AZD1222 COVID-19 vaccine. Clones were read by immunoSEQ multiplex PCR, and TCRdb kept only the in-frame ones, dropping some. The repertoire holds fewer than 130,000 clones, with about 90% as singletons. The material sequenced was peripheral blood, taken on day 0 of AZD1222 vaccination. The receptors derive from an adult in good health. CDR3s include the opening cysteine and the closing phenylalanine or tryptophan. D genes are given only for firm matches. Clone size, where shown, is once, few, many, or a class for clones that have expanded.

CDR3	DNA	D	V	J	size
CSASVRRDTQYF	TGCAGTGCTAGTGTCAGGCGGGATACGCAGTATTTT	NA	TRBV20-1	TRBJ2-3	NA
CASSPFSDSSYNEQFF	TGTGCCAGCAGCCCCTTTAGCGATAGCTCCTACAATGAGCAGTTCTTC	NA	TRBV9	TRBJ2-1	few
CASSLGEREQFF	TGTGCCAGCAGCTTAGGAGAACGTGAGCAGTTCTTC	NA	TRBV11-2	TRBJ2-1	few
CASSPLNTGGGTGELFF	TGTGCCAGCTCACCCCTAAATACAGGGGGGGGCACCGGGGAGCTGTTTTTT	NA	TRBV18	TRBJ2-2	NA
CASTPSTLLSGSGGTDTQYF	TGTGCCAGCACCCCCTCGACCCTCCTTTCGGGGAGCGGGGGCACAGATACGCAGTATTTT	TRBD2	TRBV6-2/TRBV6-3	TRBJ2-3	once
CASSIIRGRVTDTQYF	TGTGCCAGTAGTATTATCAGGGGAAGGGTCACAGATACGCAGTATTTT	NA	TRBV19	TRBJ2-3	NA
CASSNSGGGEKLFF	TGTGCCAGCAGCAACTCAGGGGGCGGTGAAAAACTGTTTTTT	TRBD1	TRBV9	TRBJ1-4	NA
CASSQIGTGTVDGYTF	TGTGCCAGCAGCCAGATAGGGACCGGGACAGTTGATGGCTACACCTTC	TRBD1	TRBV14	TRBJ1-2	NA
CASSKVILFRGQGEGETQYF	TGTGCCAGCAGCAAAGTTATTCTTTTTAGGGGACAGGGGGAAGGAGAGACCCAGTACTTC	NA	TRBV21-1	TRBJ2-5	NA
CASSMRDRGYTF	TGTGCCAGTAGTATGCGGGACAGAGGCTACACCTTC	TRBD1	TRBV19	TRBJ1-2	few
CACKPGTGGTYEQYF	TGTGCCTGTAAACCCGGGACAGGGGGGACCTACGAGCAGTACTTC	TRBD1	TRBV19	TRBJ2-7	NA
CASSSLNSASEAFF	TGTGCCAGCAGTTCCCTTAACAGTGCCTCTGAAGCTTTCTTT	NA	TRBV25-1	TRBJ1-1	few
CASSLVGQVPDTIYF	TGTGCCAGCAGCTTAGTAGGGCAGGTGCCAGACACCATATATTTT	NA	TRBV11-2	TRBJ1-3	NA
CASSWAGSSSDQYF	TGTGCCAGCAGCTGGGCGGGGAGCAGCTCTGATCAGTATTTT	NA	TRBV7-6	TRBJ2-3	NA
CASSAGQPSTDTQYF	TGTGCCAGTAGTGCGGGACAGCCCTCCACAGATACGCAGTATTTT	NA	TRBV19	TRBJ2-3	NA
CASSLVGMNTEAFF	TGTGCCAGCAGCTTAGTGGGAATGAACACTGAAGCTTTCTTT	NA	TRBV7-9	TRBJ1-1	once
CASSRGTTSDLEKLFF	TGTGCCAGCAGCCGTGGGACAACCTCCGACTTGGAAAAACTGTTTTTT	NA	TRBV9	TRBJ1-4	NA
CASSLDSPEAFF	TGTGCCAGCAGCTTAGACAGTCCTGAAGCTTTCTTT	NA	TRBV11-2	TRBJ1-1	NA
CASSQDPNRDYYEQYF	TGTGCCAGCAGCCAAGATCCAAACAGGGATTACTACGAGCAGTACTTC	NA	TRBV14	TRBJ2-7	NA
CASSDGTGDTGELFF	TGCGCCAGCAGCGACGGGACAGGGGACACCGGGGAGCTGTTTTTT	TRBD1	TRBV5-1	TRBJ2-2	NA
CASSLKLRAYEQYF	TGTGCCAGCAGCTTAAAGCTCCGGGCCTACGAGCAGTACTTC	NA	TRBV11-3	TRBJ2-7	NA
CASSPSRGASNEQFF	TGTGCCAGCTCACCGTCTAGGGGTGCTAGCAATGAGCAGTTCTTC	NA	TRBV18	TRBJ2-1	NA
CASSSAGTVNTGELFF	TGTGCCAGCAGCTCGGCGGGGACGGTGAACACCGGGGAGCTGTTTTTT	NA	TRBV7-8	TRBJ2-2	NA
CASSDSTTARAFF	TGTGCCAGCAGTGATAGTACCACAGCAAGAGCTTTCTTT	NA	TRBV2	TRBJ1-1	NA
CASSSDRDRGRYEQYF	TGTGCCAGCAGCTCAGACCGGGACAGGGGGCGTTACGAGCAGTACTTC	TRBD1	TRBV5-5	TRBJ2-7	NA
CASTPRVGFNEKLFF	TGTGCCAGCACCCCAAGGGTGGGCTTTAATGAAAAACTGTTTTTT	NA	TRBV2	TRBJ1-4	NA
CASSLGASTDTQYF	TGTGCCAGCTCTTTGGGGGCCTCCACAGATACGCAGTATTTT	NA	TRBV18	TRBJ2-3	few
CASRSRRSYGYTF	TGTGCCAGCAGGTCGCGACGGTCTTATGGCTACACCTTC	NA	TRBV12-3/TRBV12-4	TRBJ1-2	NA
CASSFSLAGNNEQFF	TGTGCCAGCAGTTTCTCGCTAGCGGGGAATAATGAGCAGTTCTTC	TRBD2	TRBV27	TRBJ2-1	few
CASSLVLGPHGYTF	TGTGCCAGCAGCTTAGTGTTGGGGCCCCATGGCTACACCTTC	NA	TRBV7-8	TRBJ1-2	NA
CSAAPSQSTDTQYF	TGCAGCGCCGCCCCGTCGCAAAGCACAGATACGCAGTATTTT	NA	TRBV29-1	TRBJ2-3	NA
CASRGRHRTGGSYEQYF	TGTGCCAGTAGAGGTCGCCATCGGACGGGAGGTTCCTACGAGCAGTACTTC	TRBD2	TRBV19	TRBJ2-7	NA
CASTPGTSGRRNEQYF	TGTGCCAGCACCCCAGGGACTAGCGGGAGGCGGAACGAGCAGTACTTC	TRBD2	TRBV7-9	TRBJ2-7	NA
CASSLRTGEGETQYF	TGTGCCAGCTCCCTTCGGACAGGGGAGGGAGAGACCCAGTACTTC	TRBD1	TRBV18	TRBJ2-5	NA
CASSERAVYNEQFF	TGTGCCAGCAGTGAAAGGGCGGTTTACAATGAGCAGTTCTTC	NA	TRBV2	TRBJ2-1	NA
CASSGSVSGEKLFF	TGTGCCAGCAGCGGATCGGTCAGCGGCGAAAAACTGTTTTTT	NA	TRBV28	TRBJ1-4	NA
CASSPDGGAPNSPLHF	TGTGCCAGCAGTCCCGATGGAGGGGCACCCAATTCACCCCTCCACTTT	NA	TRBV6-2/TRBV6-3	TRBJ1-6	NA
CATSDSRRGARTDTQYF	TGTGCCACCAGTGATTCTCGTCGGGGGGCGAGGACAGATACGCAGTATTTT	NA	TRBV24-1	TRBJ2-3	NA
CASSSGTGGEYEQYF	TGTGCCAGCAGCTCCGGGACAGGGGGCGAGTACGAGCAGTACTTC	TRBD1	TRBV7-9	TRBJ2-7	few
CASSESGQGLYEQYF	TGTGCCAGCAGTGAAAGCGGACAGGGCCTCTACGAGCAGTACTTC	TRBD1	TRBV6-1	TRBJ2-7	few
CAISEQGWDGYTF	TGTGCCATCAGTGAACAGGGTTGGGATGGCTACACCTTC	NA	TRBV10-3	TRBJ1-2	NA
CAWSGQGGLYGYTF	TGTGCCTGGAGTGGCCAGGGAGGACTCTATGGCTACACCTTC	NA	TRBV30	TRBJ1-2	NA
CAWDRAGYGYTF	TGTGCCTGGGACAGGGCCGGCTATGGCTACACCTTC	TRBD1	TRBV30	TRBJ1-2	NA
CASTLYQETQYF	TGTGCCAGCACCTTATACCAAGAGACCCAGTACTTC	NA	TRBV6-5	TRBJ2-5	NA
CASSRDSNTEAFF	TGTGCCAGCAGCCGGGACAGCAACACTGAAGCTTTCTTT	TRBD1	TRBV12-3/TRBV12-4	TRBJ1-1	NA
CAWSRGMASSPLHF	TGTGCCTGGAGCAGAGGGATGGCGAGTTCACCCCTCCACTTT	NA	TRBV30	TRBJ1-6	once
CSVEGGATEAFF	TGCAGCGTTGAAGGGGGCGCGACTGAAGCTTTCTTT	NA	TRBV29-1	TRBJ1-1	NA
CATKIPGGGAFF	TGCGCCACAAAAATTCCCGGAGGGGGGGCTTTCTTT	NA	TRBV5-1	TRBJ1-1	NA
CASSIYSGVNTGELFF	TGTGCCAGTAGTATTTATAGCGGGGTGAACACCGGGGAGCTGTTTTTT	TRBD2	TRBV19	TRBJ2-2	NA
CASSPSLTGNYGYTF	TGTGCCAGCAGTCCTAGTTTGACAGGGAACTATGGCTACACCTTC	TRBD1	TRBV3-1/TRBV3-2	TRBJ1-2	NA
CASSHSTGELFF	TGTGCCAGCAGTCACAGCACCGGGGAGCTGTTTTTT	NA	TRBV6-5	TRBJ2-2	NA